The sequence of this T cell receptor (beta chain) was determined in a study of T cell repertoires in cytomegalovirus infection. This clonotype was counted at least ten times. Its antigen is still unknown. The germline CDR1 and CDR2 sequences are MNHNS and SASEGT. V shed 6 bases, J shed 5 bases, and the junction held 10 bases outside the gene matches. This CDR3 has 15 residues. TCRdb reprocessed the reads via MiXCR and lists one record per CDR3 protein. The sample includes around 540,000 distinct CDR3 sequences, roughly a third of them seen just once. The material sequenced was cultured PBMCs, taken from culture after CMV antigen stimulation. The rearrangement joins TRBV6-1 to TRBJ2-1; TRBD2 agrees at 7 bases. The clonotype originates from a human donor in good health (CMV status not recorded). Some clones in this sample may be carry-over from other donors' samples. The CDR3 DNA is TGTGCCAGCAGCCAGCGTGCTAGCGGAAACAATGAGCAGTTCTTC. It is translated as CASSQRASGNNEQFF.